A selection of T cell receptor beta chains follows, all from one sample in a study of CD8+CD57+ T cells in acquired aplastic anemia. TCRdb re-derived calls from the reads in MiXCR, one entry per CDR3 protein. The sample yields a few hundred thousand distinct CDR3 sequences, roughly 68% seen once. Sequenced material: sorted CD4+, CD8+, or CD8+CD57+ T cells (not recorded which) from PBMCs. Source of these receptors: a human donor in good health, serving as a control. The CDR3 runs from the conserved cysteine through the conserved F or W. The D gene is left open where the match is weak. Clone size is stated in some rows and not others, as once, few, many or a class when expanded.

TGCGCCAGCAGCGAGTTCCAGGGCGATCAGCCCCAGCATTTT | CASSEFQGDQPQHF | - | TRBJ1-5 | many | TRBV5-1
TGTGCCACCAGCGCTCGGCCCCAGCATTTT | CATSARPQHF | - | TRBJ1-5 | - | TRBV15
TGTGCCAGCAGCCTATCCAGGGCCTTTTCCACCGGGGAGCTGTTTTTT | CASSLSRAFSTGELFF | - | TRBJ2-2 | - | TRBV25-1
TGTGCCAGCAGCGTATGGCCGACCCGGGGGGAGACCCAGTACTTC | CASSVWPTRGETQYF | - | TRBJ2-5 | - | TRBV7-3
TGTGCCACCAGCAGAATGCAAAGGACGGGACGTGCTGAAGCTTTCTTT | CATSRMQRTGRAEAFF | - | TRBJ1-1 | - | TRBV15
TGTGCCAGCAGCGTAGGCACAGGGGACTCTGGGGCCAACGTCCTGACTTTC | CASSVGTGDSGANVLTF | TRBD1 | TRBJ2-6 | - | TRBV11-2
TGCGCCAGCAGCTTACGACAGGTGTCCCACGAGCAGTACTTC | CASSLRQVSHEQYF | - | TRBJ2-7 | - | TRBV5-4
TGTGCCAGCAGCTCAAGACTTGGGGGAGTCACTGAAGCTTTCTTT | CASSSRLGGVTEAFF | - | TRBJ1-1 | - | TRBV12-3/TRBV12-4
TGTGCCAGCAGTTCACAGGGTGCCCAAGAGGCGCAGTACTTC | CASSSQGAQEAQYF | - | TRBJ2-5 | - | TRBV7-2
TGTGCCAGCAGCCCCTCCTCCGGGGACCCTGGGGGGGTCACGCGGGGCTACACCTTC | CASSPSSGDPGGVTRGYTF | - | TRBJ1-2 | few | TRBV6-5
TGTGCCAGCAGCTTGAACACCGCTAGTAATTCGTACAAGTTC | CASSLNTASNSYKF | - | TRBJ1-2 | once | TRBV7-9
TGCAGTCTTGGACTCAACGGGGAGACCCAGTACTTC | CSLGLNGETQYF | - | TRBJ2-5 | - | TRBV20-1
TGTGCCAGCAGCTTAGACTGGGTGAACACTGCAGCCTTCCACTTT | CASSLDWVNTAAFHF | - | TRBJ1-6 | - | TRBV7-2
TGTGCCAGCAGTTACTCTGGGGGGATCCAGTACTTC | CASSYSGGIQYF | - | TRBJ2-4 | few | TRBV6-2/TRBV6-3
TGCGCCAGCAGTGAGTCTGGGGGGGGCTTCTCTGAGCAGTACTTC | CASSESGGGFSEQYF | - | TRBJ2-7 | - | TRBV10-1
TGTGCTAGCAGTGAATTCCAACAGGGGGCCTACACGGTAGATACGCAGTATTTT | CASSEFQQGAYTVDTQYF | TRBD1 | TRBJ2-3 | - | TRBV2
TGTGCCAGCAGCTTGGGGGTAACAGGAAATTCACCCCTCCACTTT | CASSLGVTGNSPLHF | - | TRBJ1-6 | - | TRBV7-3
TGTGCCAGCAGCTTTCGCGGGGGGGCTGAGACCCAGTACTTC | CASSFRGGAETQYF | TRBD2 | TRBJ2-5 | - | TRBV7-3
TGCAGTGCTAGAGCATCGGGCGAGCAGTACTTC | CSARASGEQYF | - | TRBJ2-7 | many | TRBV20-1
TGTGCCAGCGTGAGTTACAATGAGCAGTTCTTC | CASVSYNEQFF | - | TRBJ2-1 | few | TRBV7-8
TGTGCCAGCAGCTTGTCGGGGGTTGGCAATCAGCACCAGCATTTT | CASSLSGVGNQHQHF | - | TRBJ1-5 | - | TRBV9
TGTGCCAGCAGTCCCGTGGGGGCTCCGGATCAGCCCCAGCATTTT | CASSPVGAPDQPQHF | - | TRBJ1-5 | - | TRBV12-3/TRBV12-4